This T cell receptor (beta chain) appears in the sequencing data of a study of cytomegalovirus exposure and HLA in healthy donors. The data were produced by immunoSEQ multiplex PCR, yet TCRdb's version contains in-frame clones alone and is incomplete. Found here are 150,000 to 200,000 clones, less than 90% of them singletons; the top ten hold around 2.1%. Germline V CDR1 and CDR2: MGHRA, YSYEKL. The CDR3 sequence is 17 residues long. V lost 2 bases, J lost 0 bases, and 11 bases lay in between. Sample: PBMCs. This clonotype was sampled from a woman aged 18 to 35 in good health and CMV-seronegative. The chain combines TRBV4-1 with TRBJ1-6; perhaps TRBD1 as D (5 bases). CDR3 coding DNA: TGCGCCAGCAGCCAATACGCAGGGCCCTCCTATAATTCACCCCTCCACTTT. Translating it yields CASSQYAGPSYNSPLHF.